This entry is about one T cell receptor (beta chain). Its antigen specificity is not known. Base qualities are not provided; no much larger clone lies one nucleotide away. The collaborating institutions used their own protocols to collect whole blood in K2EDTA tubes. For TCRbeta analysis, collaborators shipped samples as frozen whole blood, isolated PBMCs, or DNA extracted from either of those sample types. The immunoSEQ Assay, a bias-controlled multiplex PCR, was used to amplify TCRbeta CDR3 regions from genomic DNA. In the source study's methods: The number of nucleated cells in each sample was estimated by amplification of reference gene primers within the assay. To quantify the absolute abundance of each unique TCRbeta CDR3 rearrangement, sequence reads were collapsed and filtered. For each sample, productive Simpson clonality was calculated as the square root of Simpson's diversity index over productive rearrangements. Entries here come from immuneACCESS through TCRdb and include only in-frame sequences with V and J called. Some clones fail to appear in such tables; in the studies checked, an unresolved V gene covers under half of the shortfall, and the cause of the remainder is unknown. V and J calls and clone size are those listed in that table; D and trimming were worked out from the DNA. A total of some 23,000 clones appear in this sample, 75% to 90% of them only once. Jointly, the top ten make up roughly 61% of the sample.

The CDR3 starts with the cysteine, ends with the phenylalanine, and has 16 residues. Only the CDR3 part of the read is kept: 48 bases, read in frame from the first base. CDR1 is given as LGHNT and CDR2 as FRNRAP, both from the germline V gene. V is cut back by 5 bases and J by 3 bases, with 7 bases in the junction unmatched. The data stem from a study of blood T cell repertoires in COVID-19 (dated by TCRdb to 2020 to 2022). Background for the entire study: The collaborator samples originated in the United States, Italy and Spain and spanned the acute and convalescent phases of COVID-19. The material from the prospective study consisted of cDNA or gDNA derived from T cells, B-cell-depleted T cells, or PBMCs. Deeply sampled blood TCRbeta repertoires from subjects exposed to, actively infected with, or recovered from COVID-19 were included in the dataset. The repertoires were made available in a free public database intended to serve as a resource for research on the immune response to SARS-CoV-2. Samples were obtained from the ongoing ImmuneRACE study (first 160 participants) and from 1,254 subjects provided by 6 global collaborators. Nearly every sample came with metadata listing a de-identified subject ID, COVID-19 status, age in years and sex. Where available, HLA class I and class II types were taken from metadata supplied by the sample provider and were not determined by assay-based typing.

General findings and caveats noted by the study authors: Clinical and demographic metadata were provided uncurated, with the amount varying by source and participant.

The sample consisted of peripheral blood. The receptor was isolated from a woman of 80 years or more with acute or convalescent COVID-19. The sequence joins TRBV12-5 to TRBJ2-1; the central 10 bases match TRBD2. The DNA reads as follows: TGTGCTAGTGGTCGGCCCATAGCGGGAGGCTACAATGAGCAGTTCTTC. It is translated as CASGRPIAGGYNEQFF. The CDR3 plus the reference TRBV12-5 and TRBJ2-1 genes for the other parts give the full variable domain: DARVTQTPRHKVTEMGQEVTMRCQPILGHNTVFWYRQTMMQGLELLAYFRNRAPLDDSGMPKDRFSAEMPDATLATLKIQPSEPRDSAVYFCASGRPIAGGYNEQFFGPGTRLTVL.